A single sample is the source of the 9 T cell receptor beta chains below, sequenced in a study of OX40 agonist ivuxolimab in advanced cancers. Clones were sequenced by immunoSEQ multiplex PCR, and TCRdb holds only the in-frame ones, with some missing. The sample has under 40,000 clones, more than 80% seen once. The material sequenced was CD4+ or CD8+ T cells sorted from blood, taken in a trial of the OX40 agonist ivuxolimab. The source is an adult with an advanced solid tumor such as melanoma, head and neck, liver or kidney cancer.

Here the CDR3 reads CASSWDMSNYGYTF. In DNA, the CDR3 is TGTGCCAGCAGTTGGGACATGTCCAACTATGGCTACACCTTC. The chain employs TRBV6-6 and TRBJ1-2, with a tentative D call TRBD1 (6 bases). The CDR3 extends over 14 amino acids. Between the trimmed V and J ends, which lost 4 bases and 2 bases, there was a span of 11 bases. Germline V CDR1 and CDR2: MNHNY, SVGAGI (reference sequence).

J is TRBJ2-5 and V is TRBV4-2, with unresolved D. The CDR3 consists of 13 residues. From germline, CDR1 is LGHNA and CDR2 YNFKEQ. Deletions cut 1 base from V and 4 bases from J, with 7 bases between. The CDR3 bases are TGTGCCAGCAGCCAAGGGGCCGGAGAGACCCAGTACTTC. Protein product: CASSQGAGETQYF.

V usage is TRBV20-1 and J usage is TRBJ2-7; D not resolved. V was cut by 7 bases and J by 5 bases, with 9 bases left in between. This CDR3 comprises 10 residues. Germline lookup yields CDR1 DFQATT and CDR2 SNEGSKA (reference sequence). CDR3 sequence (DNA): TGCAGTGTTTCTAAGAACGAGCAGTACTTC. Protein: CSVSKNEQYF.

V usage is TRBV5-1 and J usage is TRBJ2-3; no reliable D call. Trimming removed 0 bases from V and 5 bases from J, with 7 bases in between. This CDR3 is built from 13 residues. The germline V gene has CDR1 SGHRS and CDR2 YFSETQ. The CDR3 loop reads CASSLVQQDTQYF. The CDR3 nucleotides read TGCGCCAGCAGCTTGGTCCAGCAAGATACGCAGTATTTT.

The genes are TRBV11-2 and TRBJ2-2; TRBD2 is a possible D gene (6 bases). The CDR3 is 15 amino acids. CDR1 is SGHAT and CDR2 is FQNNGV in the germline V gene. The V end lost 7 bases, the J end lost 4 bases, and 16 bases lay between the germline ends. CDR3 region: CASTQSRRATGELFF. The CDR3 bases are TGTGCCAGCACCCAGTCACGGAGGGCCACCGGGGAGCTGTTTTTT.

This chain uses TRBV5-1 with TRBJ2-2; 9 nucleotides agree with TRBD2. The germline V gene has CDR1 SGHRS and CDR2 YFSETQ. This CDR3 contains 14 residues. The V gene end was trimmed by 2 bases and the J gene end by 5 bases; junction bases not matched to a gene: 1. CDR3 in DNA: TGCGCCAGCAGCTTTAGCGGGGGTACCGGGGAGCTGTTTTTT. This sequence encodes CASSFSGGTGELFF. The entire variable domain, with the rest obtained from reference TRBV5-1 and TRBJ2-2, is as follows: KAGVTQTPRYLIKTRGQQVTLSCSPISGHRSVSWYQQTPGQGLQFLFEYFSETQRNKGNFPGRFSGRQFSNSRSEMNVSTLELGDSALYLCASSFSGGTGELFFGEGSRLTVL.

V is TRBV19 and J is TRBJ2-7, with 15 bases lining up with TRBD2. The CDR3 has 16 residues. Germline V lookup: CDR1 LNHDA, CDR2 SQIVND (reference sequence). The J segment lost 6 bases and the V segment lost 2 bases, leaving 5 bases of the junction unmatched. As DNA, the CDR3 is TGTGCCAGTAGTATATCCCCGGGACTAGCGGGGGGCGAGCAGTACTTC. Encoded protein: CASSISPGLAGGEQYF.

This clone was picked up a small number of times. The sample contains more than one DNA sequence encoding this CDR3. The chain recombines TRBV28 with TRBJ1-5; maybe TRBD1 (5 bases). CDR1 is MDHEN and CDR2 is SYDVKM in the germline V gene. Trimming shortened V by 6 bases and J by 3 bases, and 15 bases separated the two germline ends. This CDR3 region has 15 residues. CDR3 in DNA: TGTGCCAGCAGCCCAAGGGACGGATTCAATCAGCCCCAGCATTTT. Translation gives CASSPRDGFNQPQHF.

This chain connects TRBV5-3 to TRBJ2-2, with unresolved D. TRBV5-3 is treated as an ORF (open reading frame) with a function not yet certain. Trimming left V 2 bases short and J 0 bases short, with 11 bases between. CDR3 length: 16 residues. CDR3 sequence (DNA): TGTGCCAGAAGCTTTCTGTCCAAGACGAACACCGGGGAGCTGTTTTTT. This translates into CARSFLSKTNTGELFF.